This T cell receptor beta chain was captured in a study of post-analysis software for immune sequencing data. General observations from the study: Samples from one preparation batch, clustered by F measure, grouped strongly together.

This clonotype has only a few counts. The antigen is not known. Sequencing libraries made from TCR beta cDNA carried unique molecular identifiers. TCRdb fed the PCR reads into MiXCR, producing one record per CDR3 protein. Among roughly 540,000 distinct CDR3 sequences listed, approximately 34% were seen once. This clonotype was obtained from a girl aged 2-17 years with multiple sclerosis. The specimen was blood.

Written as DNA, the CDR3 is TGTGCCAGCCCCAAGTGGGGGCCTAGCGGTGACCGCACAGATACGCAGTATTTT. Protein sequence: CASPKWGPSGDRTDTQYF. The chain has TRBV21-1 and TRBJ2-3; TRBD2 reflects the table's D call only, with no check against the DNA. TRBV21-1 is a documented pseudogene. The CDR3 has 18 amino acids.